The entry below gives a single T cell receptor (beta chain) sequence along with its context. Antigen: not known. CDR1 and CDR2 (germline): GTSNPN, SVGIG (reference sequence). There are 13 residues in the CDR3. Trimming took off 0 bases at V and 2 bases at J, with 8 bases between the two ends. These data originate in a study of cytomegalovirus exposure and HLA in healthy donors. Turning to the study itself: Genotyping showed 81% of over 350 donors falling in the Caucasian-associated ancestry cluster.

Study-level results: By a later analysis, the bulk of CMV-associated TCR beta chains appeared HLA-restricted.

Researchers ran the PCR with 60 Vbeta and 13 Jbeta primers. Profiled with immunoSEQ multiplex PCR; TCRdb holds only in-frame clones, not every one. The table has some 150,000 clones, 60% to 80% seen once; the top ten hold approximately 0.99%. This TCR came from a male donor in good health and CMV-seronegative. V gene TRBV30 combines with J gene TRBJ2-7; possibly TRBD1 for D (5 bases). The sequenced sample consisted of PBMCs. The CDR3 loop is CAWSVGAAYEQYF. Written as DNA, the CDR3 is TGTGCCTGGAGTGTAGGGGCGGCCTACGAGCAGTACTTC. The variable domain in full, with the rest retrieved from reference TRBV30 and TRBJ2-7, is SQTIHQWPATLVQPVGSPLSLECTVEGTSNPNLYWYRQAAGRGLQLLFYSVGIGQISSEVPQNLSASRPQDRQFILSSKKLLLSDSGFYLCAWSVGAAYEQYFGPGTRLTVT.